A single sample gave rise to the 21 T cell receptor beta chains below, sequenced in a study of vaccination and CD4 T cells after COVID-19. This sample's treatment: approximately 9-day PBMC culture with coronavirus spike peptide pools or control peptides (ViraFEST assay). One should note that the unexposed donor's CD4+ T cells were collected before the COVID-19 pandemic (2011-2018). Their antigen targets remain unknown. Cultured CD4+ T cell DNA underwent sequencing with the Oncomine TCR Beta short-read assay. Genomic DNA from cultured CD4+ T cells was extracted. TCRdb reanalysed the PCR reads using MiXCR and keeps one entry per CDR3 protein. The profile shows some 9,200 distinct CDR3 sequences, under 55% of them singletons. What was sequenced was CD4+ T cells from blood, cultured in vitro. The receptors were sampled from a human donor in good health.

This clonotype was detected only a few times. The rearrangement joins TRBV20-1 to TRBJ1-5; D may be TRBD1 (6 bases). Per the germline V gene, CDR1 is DFQATT and CDR2 is SNEGSKA (reference sequence). V gave up 7 bases and J gave up 0 bases, with 16 bases separating them. The CDR3 runs to 15 residues. CDR3 DNA: TGCAGTGTTCAGGGGCTCTCTTATAGCAATCAGCCCCAGCATTTT. It yields the protein CSVQGLSYSNQPQHF.

Sample share makes this clonotype medium-sized (0.01 to 0.1%). The rearrangement uses TRBV6-2 or TRBV6-3 and TRBJ2-1; D possibly corresponds to TRBD2 (5 bases). Germline CDR1 MNHEY, CDR2 SVGEGT. Trimming cost V 0 bases and J 12 bases, with 9 bases left between them. This CDR3 region has 12 residues. CDR3 nucleotide sequence: TGTGCCAGCAGTTACTCCTCGCTAGCGCAGTTCTTC. It encodes CASSYSSLAQFF.

The chain couples TRBV14 to TRBJ2-3, with TRBD1 matching over 8 bases. This CDR3 region has 17 residues. CDR1 is SGHDN, CDR2 FVKESK, per germline. The V segment lost 1 base and the J segment 2 bases; nucleotides outside the gene matches: 8. The CDR3 sequence is CASSQGPRGRPTDTQYF. DNA of the CDR3: TGTGCCAGCAGCCAAGGCCCCAGGGGGCGCCCCACAGATACGCAGTATTTT. Drawing the rest from reference TRBV14 and TRBJ2-3, the complete variable domain is EAGVTQFPSHSVIEKGQTVTLRCDPISGHDNLYWYRRVMGKEIKFLLHFVKESKQDESGMPNNRFLAERTGGTYSTLKVQPAELEDSGVYFCASSQGPRGRPTDTQYFGPGTRLTVL.

This rearrangement joins TRBV5-4 to TRBJ2-7; D call uncertain. V shed 4 bases and J shed 6 bases, with 11 bases lying between them. The CDR3 length is 12 residues. Looked up from germline, CDR1 is SGHNT and CDR2 is YYREEE (reference sequence). The CDR3 DNA reads as TGTGCCAGCAGCCCGGCCAATCGCGAGCAGTACTTC. Residues: CASSPANREQYF.

V gene TRBV6-1 combines with J gene TRBJ1-1, with a possible D match to TRBD1 (5 bases). This CDR3 region has 17 residues. Looked up from germline, CDR1 is MNHNS and CDR2 is SASEGT. V was clipped by 5 bases and J by 3 bases, with 22 bases between them. CDR3 region: CASSTPTATWRDTEAFF. DNA for the CDR3: TGTGCCAGCAGTACCCCGACAGCTACTTGGAGGGACACTGAAGCTTTCTTT.

The chain joins TRBV6-4 to TRBJ1-2, with a tentative D call TRBD1 (5 bases). Germline assignment: CDR1 MRHNA and CDR2 SNTAGT. This CDR3 spans 13 amino acids. Trimming removed 5 bases at V and 6 bases at J, with 13 bases between. The CDR3 DNA follows: TGTGCCAGCAGTCCGCAGGGTTTCGATGGCTACACCTTC. As protein: CASSPQGFDGYTF.

This clonotype was recorded a few times. The chain's CDR3 is CSVDPRGSGTDTQYF. The CDR3 DNA reads TGCAGCGTTGATCCCCGCGGTAGCGGAACAGATACGCAGTATTTT. The chain is built from TRBV29-1 and TRBJ2-3, with D possibly matching TRBD2 (6 bases). V shed 3 bases and J shed 3 bases, with 16 bases lying between them. The V gene's germline CDR1 is SQVTM and CDR2 ANQGSEA. The CDR3 extends over 15 amino acids.

This clonotype is deemed medium-sized (0.01 to 0.1%). The V gene is TRBV24-1, the J gene TRBJ1-3; tentatively, D is TRBD1 (5 bases). CDR1 and CDR2 (germline): KGHDR, SFDVKD. This CDR3 is built from 18 residues. Between the trimmed V and J ends, which lost 2 bases and 0 bases, there was a span of 16 bases. This CDR3 reads CATSDWKGQRFSGNTIYF. CDR3 nucleotides: TGTGCCACCAGTGATTGGAAGGGGCAGCGCTTCTCTGGAAACACCATATATTTT.

The chain joins TRBV7-3 to TRBJ2-1; D call uncertain. This CDR3 comprises 13 residues. The germline V gene encodes CDR1 SGHTA and CDR2 FQGTGA. Trimming took 5 bases from V and 9 from J, leaving 14 bases between them. CDR3 residues: CASSQGYPSEQFF. As DNA, the CDR3 is TGTGCCAGCAGCCAAGGGTACCCAAGTGAGCAGTTCTTC.

This clonotype showed up just a few times. CDR3 bases: TGTGCCAGCAGTTACTCCTTGCAAGGGGTCTATGGCTACACCTTC. Amino acid sequence: CASSYSLQGVYGYTF. This chain links TRBV6-2 or TRBV6-3 with TRBJ1-2; the D gene is possibly TRBD1 (5 bases). The CDR3 is made up of 15 amino acids. CDR1 and CDR2 from the germline V gene are MNHEY and SVGEGT. Trimming took 0 bases from V and 4 from J, leaving 12 bases between them.

V usage is TRBV24-1 and J usage is TRBJ2-2; D might be TRBD1 (6 bases). Trimming removed 4 bases at V and 0 bases at J, with 14 bases between. From germline, CDR1 is KGHDR and CDR2 SFDVKD. The CDR3 runs 17 residues. CDR3 nucleotide sequence: TGTGCCACCAGTGACCGAACCGGGACAACGAACACCGGGGAGCTGTTTTTT. It is translated as CATSDRTGTTNTGELFF.

This chain links TRBV6-5 with TRBJ2-2, with D tentatively TRBD2 (6 bases). Germline values: CDR1 MNHEY, CDR2 SVGAGI. V was clipped by 1 base and J by 2 bases, with 14 bases between them. The CDR3 is 17 residues long. The CDR3 coding sequence is TGTGCCAGCAGTTACTTTTCTAGCGAGCTCAACACCGGGGAGCTGTTTTTT. Translated, it gives CASSYFSSELNTGELFF.

The chain uses TRBV7-3 and TRBJ2-1; D not certain. The germline V gene has CDR1 SGHTA and CDR2 FQGTGA. The CDR3 is 13 residues long. V was pared by 0 bases and J by 4 bases, with 4 bases between. The CDR3 region has the DNA TGTGCCAGCAGCTTAACGGGTTACAATGAGCAGTTCTTC. Protein: CASSLTGYNEQFF.

V is TRBV19 and J is TRBJ2-2, with 10 bases fitting TRBD2. The CDR3 runs 15 residues. Per germline, CDR1 LNHDA and CDR2 SQIVND (reference sequence). Trimming took 9 bases from V and 5 from J; bases not matched to a gene: 9. CDR3 in amino acids: CASASGRAPTGELFF. The CDR3 DNA sequence: TGTGCCAGCGCAAGCGGGAGGGCCCCAACCGGGGAGCTGTTTTTT.

The chain employs TRBV18 and TRBJ2-2; possibly TRBD2 for D (6 bases). Germline lookup yields CDR1 KGHSH and CDR2 LQKENI. CDR3 length: 15 residues. The V and J ends lost 4 bases and 0 bases respectively, with 9 bases between them. Here the CDR3 reads CASSRRAANTGELFF. The CDR3 region has the DNA TGTGCCAGCTCACGGAGGGCAGCGAACACCGGGGAGCTGTTTTTT.

V and J are TRBV2 and TRBJ2-3; 11 nucleotides line up with TRBD1. Germline loops: CDR1 SNHLY, CDR2 FYNNEI. After removal of 9 bases from V and 2 bases from J, the junction contained 13 bases not matched to a gene. This CDR3 contains 17 residues. The DNA for the CDR3 is TGTGCCAGGGACGGCTGGGGACAGGGGGTGCCCACAGATACGCAGTATTTT. It encodes CARDGWGQGVPTDTQYF. The full variable domain, completed using reference TRBV2 and TRBJ2-3, is EPEVTQTPSHQVTQMGQEVILRCVPISNHLYFYWYRQILGQKVEFLVSFYNNEISEKSEIFDDQFSVERPDGSNFTLKIRSTKLEDSAMYFCARDGWGQGVPTDTQYFGPGTRLTVL.

Within the sample, this clonotype is large. The chain links TRBV2 to TRBJ1-6; a possible D gene is TRBD1 (5 bases). The CDR3 spans 12 residues. The V and J ends lost 6 bases and 10 bases respectively, with 10 bases between them. Germline assignment: CDR1 SNHLY and CDR2 FYNNEI. CDR3 in amino acids: CASRGTGSPLHF. Written as DNA, the CDR3 is TGTGCCAGCAGGGGAACAGGCTCACCCCTCCACTTT.

The chain uses TRBV5-1 and TRBJ2-7; TRBD1 might be the D (6 bases). The CDR3 spans 14 residues. Trimming shortened V by 1 base and J by 2 bases, and 10 bases separated the two germline ends. Germline V gene data show CDR1 as SGHRS and CDR2 as YFSETQ. The CDR3 here is CASSLYGGPYEQYF. The CDR3 nucleotides read TGCGCCAGCAGCTTGTATGGGGGCCCCTACGAGCAGTACTTC.

This clonotype was recorded a few times. This CDR3 reads CSASRGAYEQYF. CDR3 nucleotides: TGCAGTGCTTCTAGGGGCGCCTACGAGCAGTACTTC. The V call is TRBV20-1, the J call TRBJ2-7; D is perhaps TRBD1 (5 bases). Germline loops: CDR1 DFQATT, CDR2 SNEGSKA (reference sequence). Trimming took 5 bases from V and 2 from J, leaving 10 bases between them. The CDR3 length is 12 residues.

The V call is TRBV9, the J call TRBJ2-1, with D uncertain. Germline V gene sequence: CDR1 SGDLS, CDR2 YYNGEE. V was clipped by 0 bases and J by 2 bases, with 12 bases between them. The CDR3 consists of 16 residues. This CDR3 is CASSVGFMTPYNEQFF. CDR3 nucleotides: TGTGCCAGCAGCGTAGGGTTCATGACACCCTACAATGAGCAGTTCTTC.

This clonotype occurred a few times. This chain connects TRBV20-1 to TRBJ2-7; 9 nucleotides match TRBD2. Germline values: CDR1 DFQATT, CDR2 SNEGSKA (reference sequence). The CDR3 length is 14 residues. The trim removed 5 bases at V and 1 base at J, leaving 6 bases unmatched. This chain's CDR3 is CSAFSGSNSYEQYF. DNA of the CDR3: TGCAGTGCTTTTAGCGGGAGCAATTCCTACGAGCAGTACTTC.